The rows below give T cell receptor beta chains drawn from one sample of a study of vaccination and CD4 T cells after COVID-19. TCRdb ran MiXCR on the PCR reads and lists one entry per CDR3 protein. The sample consists of about 13,000 distinct CDR3 sequences, around 50% of them appearing once. For these TCRs, the target antigens are not known. Source material: CD4+ T cells from blood, cultured in vitro. These receptors were obtained from a human donor who had recovered from COVID-19. CDR3s include the opening cysteine and the closing phenylalanine or tryptophan. Each record gives: J gene, V gene, D gene, clone size, CDR3 protein, CDR3 DNA. The D gene is left open where the match is weak. Expanded clones get a size class; other rows say once, few or many, or leave the size out.

J: TRBJ1-5; V: TRBV2; D: NA; size: NA; CDR3: CASRGTLDNQPQHF; DNA: TGTGCCAGCAGGGGGACACTGGATAATCAGCCCCAGCATTTT
J: TRBJ2-5; V: TRBV2; D: NA; size: few; CDR3: CASSPSGGNPQETQYF; DNA: TGTGCCAGCAGTCCCTCTGGGGGGAATCCACAAGAGACCCAGTACTTC
J: TRBJ2-5; V: TRBV5-1; D: TRBD1; size: NA; CDR3: CASSPERQGQYF; DNA: TGCGCCAGCAGCCCGGAGAGACAGGGACAGTACTTC
J: TRBJ1-5; V: TRBV12-3/TRBV12-4; D: TRBD1; size: few; CDR3: CASSSTGERLQPQHF; DNA: TGTGCCAGCAGTTCGACAGGGGAACGTCTTCAGCCCCAGCATTTT
J: TRBJ1-1; V: TRBV5-1; D: NA; size: NA; CDR3: CASSAPSGATGSFF; DNA: TGCGCCAGCAGCGCCCCTTCTGGGGCAACGGGGTCCTTCTTT
J: TRBJ1-5; V: TRBV15; D: NA; size: NA; CDR3: CATSGGSSNQPQHF; DNA: TGTGCCACCAGCGGGGGATCGAGCAATCAGCCCCAGCATTTT
J: TRBJ2-7; V: TRBV15; D: NA; size: few; CDR3: CATSRGPADSYEQYF; DNA: TGTGCCACCAGCAGAGGTCCGGCAGACTCCTACGAGCAGTACTTC
J: TRBJ2-7; V: TRBV7-8; D: TRBD1; size: NA; CDR3: CASSLATQGARGEQYF; DNA: TGTGCCAGCAGCTTAGCCACACAGGGGGCGCGGGGCGAGCAGTACTTC
J: TRBJ1-3; V: TRBV28; D: NA; size: NA; CDR3: CASTPPGERSGNTIYF; DNA: TGTGCCAGCACCCCGCCAGGGGAGAGGTCTGGAAACACCATATATTTT
J: TRBJ1-2; V: TRBV12-3/TRBV12-4; D: TRBD1; size: NA; CDR3: CASRWTGGSRGYTF; DNA: TGTGCCAGCAGGTGGACAGGGGGGAGTAGAGGCTACACCTTC
J: TRBJ2-1; V: TRBV7-2; D: TRBD2; size: NA; CDR3: CASSTRTRASQEQFF; DNA: TGTGCCAGCAGCACAAGGACTAGAGCGAGTCAAGAGCAGTTCTTC
J: TRBJ2-3; V: TRBV27; D: TRBD1; size: few; CDR3: CASSFRTGPTLSTDTQYF; DNA: TGTGCCAGCAGTTTTAGGACAGGGCCCACTCTTAGCACAGATACGCAGTATTTT
J: TRBJ1-2; V: TRBV2; D: NA; size: NA; CDR3: CASRYRDPVAYGYTF; DNA: TGTGCCAGCAGATACCGGGACCCAGTCGCCTATGGCTACACCTTC
J: TRBJ1-5; V: TRBV20-1; D: NA; size: few; CDR3: CSAENRRGVGFLGNQPQHF; DNA: TGCAGTGCCGAGAACAGGAGGGGGGTCGGATTTTTGGGCAATCAGCCCCAGCATTTT
J: TRBJ2-5; V: TRBV5-1; D: TRBD2; size: few; CDR3: CASSPGTSGGGTETQYF; DNA: TGCGCCAGCAGCCCTGGGACTAGCGGGGGGGGGACGGAGACCCAGTACTTC
J: TRBJ2-3; V: TRBV24-1; D: TRBD1; size: few; CDR3: CATSEAGTGTDTQYF; DNA: TGTGCCACCAGTGAGGCCGGGACAGGCACAGATACGCAGTATTTT
J: TRBJ2-3; V: TRBV4-3; D: NA; size: once; CDR3: CASSQGAGTSTDTQYF; DNA: TGCGCCAGCAGCCAAGGGGCGGGAACTAGCACAGATACGCAGTATTTT
J: TRBJ2-5; V: TRBV19; D: NA; size: NA; CDR3: CASKTTRGGTQYF; DNA: TGTGCCAGTAAGACCACACGGGGCGGGACCCAGTACTTC
J: TRBJ1-2; V: TRBV28; D: NA; size: few; CDR3: CASSPGKAYGYTF; DNA: TGTGCCAGCAGTCCAGGGAAGGCCTATGGCTACACCTTC
J: TRBJ2-6; V: TRBV5-4; D: NA; size: NA; CDR3: CASSLAGGSGANVLTF; DNA: TGTGCCAGCAGCTTGGCCGGGGGCTCTGGGGCCAACGTCCTGACTTTC
J: TRBJ2-7; V: TRBV7-8; D: NA; size: NA; CDR3: CASSSGSSYEQYF; DNA: TGTGCCAGCAGTTCCGGGAGCTCCTACGAGCAGTACTTC
J: TRBJ1-5; V: TRBV19; D: TRBD1; size: NA; CDR3: CATGTGEGLQPQHF; DNA: TGTGCCACCGGGACAGGGGAAGGCCTCCAGCCCCAGCATTTT
J: TRBJ2-7; V: TRBV9; D: NA; size: NA; CDR3: CASSGSLSSVPREQYF; DNA: TGTGCCAGCAGCGGATCCCTATCTAGCGTTCCAAGGGAGCAGTACTTC
J: TRBJ2-3; V: TRBV20-1; D: NA; size: NA; CDR3: CSANGATEKDTQYF; DNA: TGCAGTGCTAATGGGGCCACAGAAAAGGATACGCAGTATTTT
J: TRBJ2-3; V: TRBV6-5; D: NA; size: NA; CDR3: CASSLGGTTDTQYF; DNA: TGTGCCAGCAGTTTAGGTGGGACCACAGATACGCAGTATTTT
J: TRBJ1-2; V: TRBV5-4; D: TRBD1; size: NA; CDR3: CASSFQTGLGYGYTF; DNA: TGTGCCAGCAGCTTTCAGACAGGGTTAGGCTATGGCTACACCTTC
J: TRBJ1-2; V: TRBV6-5; D: NA; size: NA; CDR3: CASSYGRGGNYGYTF; DNA: TGTGCCAGCAGTTACGGCAGGGGAGGGAACTATGGCTACACCTTC
J: TRBJ2-7; V: TRBV5-4; D: TRBD2; size: few; CDR3: CASSLGTSVTYEQYF; DNA: TGTGCCAGCAGCTTGGGGACTAGCGTTACCTACGAGCAGTACTTC
J: TRBJ2-5; V: TRBV27; D: TRBD1; size: NA; CDR3: CASSPYNRGRETQYF; DNA: TGTGCCAGCAGTCCCTATAACAGGGGGCGGGAGACCCAGTACTTC
J: TRBJ1-5; V: TRBV25-1; D: NA; size: NA; CDR3: CASSERGGPSNQPQHF; DNA: TGTGCCAGCAGTGAAAGGGGAGGGCCAAGCAATCAGCCCCAGCATTTT
J: TRBJ1-4; V: TRBV6-1; D: NA; size: NA; CDR3: CASSFRVTNEKLFF; DNA: TGTGCCAGCAGCTTCAGGGTAACTAATGAAAAACTGTTTTTT
J: TRBJ1-2; V: TRBV19; D: NA; size: NA; CDR3: CASSQDIQSTRVYGYGYTF; DNA: TGTGCCAGTAGTCAAGACATACAGTCAACGCGGGTATATGGCTATGGCTACACCTTC
J: TRBJ2-3; V: TRBV27; D: NA; size: NA; CDR3: CASSDPSKGTDTQYF; DNA: TGTGCCAGCAGCGACCCTAGTAAAGGCACAGATACGCAGTATTTT
J: TRBJ2-7; V: TRBV7-9; D: NA; size: few; CDR3: CASSVQVTYEQYF; DNA: TGTGCCAGCAGCGTACAAGTTACCTACGAGCAGTACTTC
J: TRBJ1-6; V: TRBV20-1; D: NA; size: NA; CDR3: CGSTRSSYNSPLHF; DNA: TGCGGCAGTACTCGGAGCTCCTATAATTCACCCCTCCACTTT
J: TRBJ2-1; V: TRBV29-1; D: TRBD2; size: NA; CDR3: CSVGEGRWRGNEQFF; DNA: TGCAGCGTTGGGGAGGGCAGGTGGCGCGGGAATGAGCAGTTCTTC
J: TRBJ2-7; V: TRBV7-2; D: TRBD2; size: NA; CDR3: CASSRGVAGGPQGF; DNA: TGTGCCAGCAGCCGGGGGGTAGCGGGAGGGCCCCAGGGCTTC
J: TRBJ1-6; V: TRBV28; D: NA; size: NA; CDR3: CASSEQNSPLHF; DNA: TGTGCCAGCAGTGAACAGAATTCACCCCTCCACTTT
J: TRBJ1-4; V: TRBV24-1; D: NA; size: NA; CDR3: CATSEADEKLFF; DNA: TGTGCCACCAGTGAGGCCGATGAAAAACTGTTTTTT
J: TRBJ1-2; V: TRBV28; D: NA; size: NA; CDR3: CASSLWESNYGYTF; DNA: TGTGCCAGCAGTTTATGGGAGTCTAACTATGGCTACACCTTC
J: TRBJ1-5; V: TRBV20-1; D: NA; size: few; CDR3: CSARNPLGATHQPQHF; DNA: TGCAGTGCTAGAAACCCACTAGGCGCCACACACCAGCCCCAGCATTTT
J: TRBJ2-1; V: TRBV7-2; D: NA; size: NA; CDR3: CASSLDRYNEQFF; DNA: TGTGCCAGCAGCTTAGACCGCTACAATGAGCAGTTCTTC
J: TRBJ2-3; V: TRBV25-1; D: NA; size: NA; CDR3: CASRAGTDTQYF; DNA: TGTGCCAGCAGGGCGGGGACAGATACGCAGTATTTT
J: TRBJ2-7; V: TRBV21-1; D: NA; size: NA; CDR3: CASTGGTGGHEQYF; DNA: TGTGCCAGCACTGGAGGGACAGGGGGCCACGAGCAGTACTTC
J: TRBJ2-4; V: TRBV4-1; D: NA; size: NA; CDR3: CASSQETATGAKNIQYF; DNA: TGCGCCAGCAGCCAGGAGACCGCGACTGGAGCCAAAAACATTCAGTACTTC
J: TRBJ1-1; V: TRBV20-1; D: NA; size: few; CDR3: CSARGGRGHDLNTEAFF; DNA: TGCAGTGCTAGAGGGGGCAGGGGACACGACTTGAACACTGAAGCTTTCTTT
J: TRBJ2-5; V: TRBV11-3; D: NA; size: few; CDR3: CASSPRRGGDYRETQYF; DNA: TGTGCCAGCAGCCCCCGCAGGGGGGGAGACTATCGAGAGACCCAGTACTTC
J: TRBJ2-2; V: TRBV4-2; D: NA; size: NA; CDR3: CASSSRTETNTGELFF; DNA: TGTGCCAGCAGCTCCCGGACAGAAACGAACACCGGGGAGCTGTTTTTT
J: TRBJ1-2; V: TRBV30; D: TRBD1; size: NA; CDR3: CAWGEQDRRFYGYTF; DNA: TGTGCCTGGGGAGAACAGGACAGGAGATTTTATGGCTACACCTTC
J: TRBJ2-2; V: TRBV5-1; D: TRBD1; size: NA; CDR3: CASSPRTGGSTGELFF; DNA: TGCGCCAGCAGCCCCCGGACAGGGGGTAGCACCGGGGAGCTGTTTTTT
J: TRBJ2-5; V: TRBV5-4; D: TRBD1; size: NA; CDR3: CASSLPTGGIETQYF; DNA: TGTGCCAGCAGCTTACCGACAGGGGGAATCGAGACCCAGTACTTC
J: TRBJ1-4; V: TRBV24-1; D: NA; size: few; CDR3: CATSRAGTNEKLFF; DNA: TGTGCCACCAGTCGGGCAGGGACTAATGAAAAACTGTTTTTT
J: TRBJ1-2; V: TRBV30; D: TRBD1; size: hyperexpanded; CDR3: CAGRQGGIGNTF; DNA: TGTGCCGGCAGACAGGGGGGGATAGGGAACACCTTC
J: TRBJ2-7; V: TRBV5-1; D: TRBD1; size: NA; CDR3: CASSRQGSEQYF; DNA: TGCGCCAGCAGCCGACAGGGGAGCGAGCAGTACTTC